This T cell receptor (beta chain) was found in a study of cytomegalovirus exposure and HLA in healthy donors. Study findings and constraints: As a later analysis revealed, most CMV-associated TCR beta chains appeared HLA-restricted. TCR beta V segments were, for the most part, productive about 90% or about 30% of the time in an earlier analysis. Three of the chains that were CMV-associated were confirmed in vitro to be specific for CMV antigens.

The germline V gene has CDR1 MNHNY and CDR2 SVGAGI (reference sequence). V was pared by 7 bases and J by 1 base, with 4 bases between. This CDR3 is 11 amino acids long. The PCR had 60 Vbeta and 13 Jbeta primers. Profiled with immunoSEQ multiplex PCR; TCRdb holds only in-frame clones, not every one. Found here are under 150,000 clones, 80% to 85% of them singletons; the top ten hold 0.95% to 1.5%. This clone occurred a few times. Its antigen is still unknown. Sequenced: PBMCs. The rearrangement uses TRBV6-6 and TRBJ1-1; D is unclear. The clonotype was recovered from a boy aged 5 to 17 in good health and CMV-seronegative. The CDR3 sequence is CASTGNTEAFF. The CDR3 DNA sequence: TGTGCCAGCACGGGGAACACTGAAGCTTTCTTT.